This T cell receptor (beta chain) was sequenced in a study of T cells in localized non-small cell lung cancer. Libraries were prepared by immunoSEQ multiplex PCR; TCRdb keeps only in-frame clonotypes and omits some of them. This sample has 3,000 or so clones, with less than 25% found just once. Study outcomes and limitations: Tumor samples were not multi-region, leaving intratumor heterogeneity unexcluded. In uninvolved adjacent lung, T cell clonality reached its highest value, exceeding tumor. The appearance of a median roughly 58 of the top 100 tumor clones was seen in adjacent lung. Longer overall survival was associated with a higher density of T cells in the blood.

The ends were cut back, 0 bases at V and 2 bases at J, with 13 bases in the middle. CDR1 is SGDLS and CDR2 is YYNGEE in the germline V gene. The CDR3 has 16 residues. By share, this clone ranks as medium-sized (0.01 to 0.1%). What it recognizes is unknown. J is TRBJ2-3 and V is TRBV9, with D perhaps being TRBD1 or TRBD2 (6 bases each). This TCR was recovered from a woman between 35 and 75 years old with stage I lung adenocarcinoma. Sequencing was performed on lung tumor tissue, taken before any cancer treatment. CDR3 sequence: CASSVGTGASTDTQYF. The CDR3 nucleotides read TGTGCCAGCAGCGTAGGGACGGGGGCCTCCACAGATACGCAGTATTTT.